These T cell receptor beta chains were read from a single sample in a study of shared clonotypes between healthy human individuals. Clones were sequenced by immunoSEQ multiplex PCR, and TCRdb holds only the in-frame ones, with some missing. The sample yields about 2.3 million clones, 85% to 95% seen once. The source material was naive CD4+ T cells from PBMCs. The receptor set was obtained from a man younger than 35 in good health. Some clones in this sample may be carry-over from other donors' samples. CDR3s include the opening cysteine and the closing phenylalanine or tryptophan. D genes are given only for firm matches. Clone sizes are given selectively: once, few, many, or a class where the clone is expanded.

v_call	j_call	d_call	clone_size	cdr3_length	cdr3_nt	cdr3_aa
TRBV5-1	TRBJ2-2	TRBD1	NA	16	TGCGCCAGCAGCTTGGAGACAGGGCGGAACACCGGGGAGCTGTTTTTT	CASSLETGRNTGELFF
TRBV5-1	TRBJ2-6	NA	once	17	TGCGCCAGCAGCTTGGGTTCTGCGGCTTCTGGGGCCAACGTCCTGACTTTC	CASSLGSAASGANVLTF
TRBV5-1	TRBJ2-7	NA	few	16	TGCGCCAGCAGCTTGGACCCTGCAGGGCAACCCTACGAGCAGTACTTC	CASSLDPAGQPYEQYF
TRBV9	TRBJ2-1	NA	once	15	TGTGCCAGCAGCGTGGCGGGCGACGCCTACAATGAGCAGTTCTTC	CASSVAGDAYNEQFF
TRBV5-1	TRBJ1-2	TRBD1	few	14	TGCGCCAGCAGCTCGGGAGACAGGGTCGAGGGCTACACCTTC	CASSSGDRVEGYTF
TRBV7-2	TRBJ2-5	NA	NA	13	TGTGCCAGCAGGGCTAGCGCCCAAGAGACCCAGTACTTC	CASRASAQETQYF
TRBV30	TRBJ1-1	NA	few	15	TGTGCCTGGAGTGTACAGCCAATACAGAGAAATGAAGCTTTCTTT	CAWSVQPIQRNEAFF
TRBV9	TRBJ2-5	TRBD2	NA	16	TGTGCCAGCAGCGTACTAGCGGTCGGCCAGAGCGAGACCCAGTACTTC	CASSVLAVGQSETQYF
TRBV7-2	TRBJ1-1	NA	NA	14	TGTGCCAGCAGCTTATTCAGAGAGAACACTGAAGCTTTCTTT	CASSLFRENTEAFF
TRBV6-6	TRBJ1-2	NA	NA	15	TGTGCCAGCAGTTACTTGGACGGGCTCCCCTATGGCTACACCTTC	CASSYLDGLPYGYTF
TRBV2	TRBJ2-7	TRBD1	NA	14	TGTGCCAGCAGGAGGAGGACAGGGTGGTACGAGCAGTACTTC	CASRRRTGWYEQYF
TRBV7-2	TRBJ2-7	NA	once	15	TGTGCCAGCAGCAAGCAGGGCCAACCTTACTACGAGCAGTACTTC	CASSKQGQPYYEQYF
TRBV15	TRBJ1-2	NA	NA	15	TGTGCCACCAGCAGAGATGGGACGACCTATTATGGCTACACCTTC	CATSRDGTTYYGYTF
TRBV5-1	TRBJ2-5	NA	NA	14	TGCGCCGGCAGCTCCACCGGGATGCCCGAGACCCAGTACTTC	CAGSSTGMPETQYF
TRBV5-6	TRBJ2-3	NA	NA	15	TGTGCCAGCAGCTTGGGACGGCAGAGCACAGATACGCAGTATTTT	CASSLGRQSTDTQYF
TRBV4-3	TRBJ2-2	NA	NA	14	TGCGCCAGCAGCCAAGGGGCAAGGACCGGGGAGCTGTTTTTT	CASSQGARTGELFF
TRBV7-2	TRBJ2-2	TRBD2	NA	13	TGTGCCATAAGAGGGAGGGCCTTTGGGGAGCTGTTTTTT	CAIRGRAFGELFF
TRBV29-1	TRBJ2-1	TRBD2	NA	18	TGCAGCTTGAGGATGGGGACAGGGACTAGCGGGACCTACAATGAGCAGTTCTTC	CSLRMGTGTSGTYNEQFF
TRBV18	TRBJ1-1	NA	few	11	TGTGCCAGCTCACCTACAGATGGAGCTTTCTTT	CASSPTDGAFF
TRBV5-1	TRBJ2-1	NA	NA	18	TGCGCCAGCAGCTTGTTAGGTTGGGTCCTGGGTTCCTACAATGAGCAGTTCTTC	CASSLLGWVLGSYNEQFF
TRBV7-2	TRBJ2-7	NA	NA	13	TGTGCCAGCAGCAGCTCCAGGGGAGGCGAGCAGTACTTC	CASSSSRGGEQYF
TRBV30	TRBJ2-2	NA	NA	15	TGTGCCTCCACCCGCTGGGGCAGTCCCCCCGGGGAGCTGTTTTTT	CASTRWGSPPGELFF
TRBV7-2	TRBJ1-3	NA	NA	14	TGTGCCAGCAGCTTTAGCAGCTCTGGAAACACCATATATTTT	CASSFSSSGNTIYF
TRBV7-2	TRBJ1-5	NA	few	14	TGTGCCAGCAGCCAACAGGTTCAAAATCAGCCCCAGCATTTT	CASSQQVQNQPQHF
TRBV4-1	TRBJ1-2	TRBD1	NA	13	TGCGCCAGCAGCCAAGTGGGGACAGATGGCTACACCTTC	CASSQVGTDGYTF
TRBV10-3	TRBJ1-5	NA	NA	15	TGTGCCATCAGTGATTGGGGAGTGGATGGTCAGCCCCAGCATTTT	CAISDWGVDGQPQHF
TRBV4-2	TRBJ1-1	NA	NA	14	TGTGCCAGCAGCCAAGATAGGGGGGGCACTGAAGCTTTCTTT	CASSQDRGGTEAFF
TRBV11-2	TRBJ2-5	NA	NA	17	TGTGCCAGCACCAAGTCCCTTCTGGGAGGGGGACAAGAGACCCAGTACTTC	CASTKSLLGGGQETQYF
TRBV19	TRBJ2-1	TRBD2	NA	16	TGTGCCAGTACCAAAAACCCTGGGACTAACTACAATGAGCAGTTCTTC	CASTKNPGTNYNEQFF